A single sample is the source of the 6 T cell receptor beta chains below, sequenced in a study of cytomegalovirus exposure and HLA in healthy donors. Primers included in the PCR were 60 Vbeta and 13 Jbeta primers. Produced via immunoSEQ multiplex PCR; TCRdb's table is partial and in-frame only. Across 65,000 to 85,000 clones, the top ten clones capture roughly 2.3% of the sample. The specimen was PBMCs. The origin of the receptors is a female donor in good health and CMV-seropositive.

This chain connects TRBV28 to TRBJ2-1; 9 bases are a match to TRBD1. Germline V CDR1 and CDR2: MDHEN, SYDVKM. The ends lost 2 bases at V and 4 bases at J; junction bases unmatched: 9. The CDR3 totals 17 residues. Written as DNA, the CDR3 is TGTGCCAGCAGTTTAGTCCGACCTGGGACAGGGTACAATGAGCAGTTCTTC. This sequence encodes CASSLVRPGTGYNEQFF.

J is TRBJ1-2 and V is TRBV7-6; a weak D match, TRBD1 (6 bases). The CDR3 has 16 amino acids. The germline CDR1 and CDR2 sequences are SGHVS and FNYEAQ. V was pared by 4 bases and J by 1 base, with 16 bases between. The CDR3 here is CASSWSGQQDNYGYTF. The CDR3, as DNA: TGTGCCAGCAGCTGGAGTGGACAGCAGGATAACTATGGCTACACCTTC. The full variable domain, with the rest looked up from reference TRBV7-6 and TRBJ1-2, is GAGVSQSPRYKVTKRGQDVALRCDPISGHVSLYWYRQALGQGPEFLTYFNYEAQQDKSGLPNDRFSAERPEGSISTLTIQRTEQRDSAMYRCASSWSGQQDNYGYTFGSGTRLTVV.

CDR3 residues: CASSSQVYGQVIYEQYF. The CDR3 nucleotides read TGTGCCAGCAGCTCACAAGTCTACGGACAGGTGATCTACGAGCAGTACTTC. The J gene is TRBJ2-7, the V gene TRBV27; 7 bases fit TRBD1. Germline values: CDR1 MNHEY, CDR2 SMNVEV (reference sequence). V was clipped by 6 bases and J by 3 bases; unmatched bases: 17. The CDR3 runs to 17 residues.

V usage is TRBV27 and J usage is TRBJ2-3; D ambiguous. The CDR3 has 13 residues. V gave up 3 bases and J gave up 4 bases, with 8 bases separating them. From germline, CDR1 is MNHEY and CDR2 SMNVEV (reference sequence). CDR3 nucleotides: TGTGCCAGCAGTTTCCAATTGTCAGATACGCAGTATTTT. This encodes CASSFQLSDTQYF.

The chain recombines TRBV6-5 with TRBJ1-2; no definite D call. Germline V lookup: CDR1 MNHEY, CDR2 SVGAGI. Trimming shortened V by 4 bases and J by 8 bases, and 17 bases separated the two germline ends. The CDR3 spans 14 residues. CDR3 coding DNA: TGTGCCAGCAGTTCGCTACAGCCTGGAGGGGGCTACACCTTC. Its translation is CASSSLQPGGGYTF.

Of note for this clone: This CDR3 is also generated by other DNA sequences in the sample. V is TRBV6-5 and J is TRBJ2-7, with TRBD1 as a possible D gene (5 bases). From germline, CDR1 is MNHEY and CDR2 SVGAGI. The CDR3 totals 14 residues. The V gene lost 2 bases and the J gene lost 6 bases, with 14 bases spanning the gap. The CDR3 DNA reads as TGTGCCAGCAGTTACGGTCTAGGGGTTGTCGAGCAGTACTTC. Amino acids: CASSYGLGVVEQYF.